The rows below give T cell receptor beta chains drawn from one sample of a study of blood T cell repertoires in COVID-19. The protocol was immunoSEQ multiplex PCR, while the TCRdb copy is restricted to in-frame clones and leaves out a portion. Of some 68,000 clones listed, 90% are singletons. The sequencing sample was made of peripheral blood. These receptors originate from a man aged 50 to 60 with COVID-19, enrolled during active disease. Both conserved end residues are part of each CDR3. A D gene is named only where the DNA matches it firmly. Clone sizes are given selectively: once, few, many, or a class where the clone is expanded.

j_call v_call d_call clone_size cdr3_aa cdr3_nt
TRBJ2-7 TRBV7-3 - once CASSSQPSTSSTQYF TGTGCCAGCAGCTCCCAACCCTCGACAAGTTCCACCCAGTACTTC
TRBJ2-3 TRBV7-2 TRBD1 - CASSPGQGGTDTQYF TGTGCCAGCAGCCCCGGACAGGGGGGCACAGATACGCAGTATTTT
TRBJ1-5 TRBV28 - - CASSLQKQPQHF TGTGCCAGCAGTTTGCAGAAACAGCCCCAGCATTTT
TRBJ1-1 TRBV19 - - CASSSMGANTEAFF TGTGCCAGTAGTAGTATGGGGGCGAACACTGAAGCTTTCTTT
TRBJ2-5 TRBV11-1 - - CASSLGQTETQYF TGTGCCAGCAGCTTGGGCCAGACGGAGACCCAGTACTTC
TRBJ2-6 TRBV4-1 - - CASRSTPGQISSGANVLTF TGCGCCAGCAGATCAACGCCGGGACAAATTTCCTCTGGGGCCAACGTCCTGACTTTC
TRBJ2-7 TRBV4-1 TRBD2 - CASSQALAGGDEQYF TGCGCCAGCAGCCAAGCACTAGCGGGAGGGGACGAGCAGTACTTC
TRBJ2-1 TRBV10-3 TRBD2 - CAISSGLNNEQFF TGTGCCATCAGTTCGGGACTAAACAATGAGCAGTTCTTC
TRBJ2-1 TRBV2 TRBD2 - CASSDSSGNGEQFF TGTGCCAGCAGTGATTCAAGCGGGAACGGTGAGCAGTTCTTC
TRBJ1-2 TRBV6-2/TRBV6-3 TRBD1 - CASSWDRGRYGYTF TGTGCCAGCAGTTGGGACAGGGGTCGTTATGGCTACACCTTC
TRBJ1-2 TRBV5-1 TRBD1 - CASSLQGADYGYTF TGCGCCAGCAGCTTGCAGGGGGCGGACTATGGCTACACCTTC
TRBJ2-7 TRBV14 TRBD2 - CASSQRTSGYEQYF TGTGCCAGCAGCCAAAGGACTAGCGGCTACGAGCAGTACTTC
TRBJ2-5 TRBV2 TRBD2 - CASSFGLAGETQYF TGTGCCAGCAGTTTCGGACTAGCGGGAGAGACCCAGTACTTC
TRBJ1-6 TRBV6-5 - - CASSGDNSPLHF TGTGCCAGCAGCGGAGATAATTCACCCCTCCACTTT
TRBJ2-3 TRBV27 - - CASSFGRGGSTDTQYF TGTGCCAGCAGTTTTGGGAGAGGGGGAAGCACAGATACGCAGTATTTT
TRBJ2-3 TRBV5-1 TRBD2 - CASRAGTSGRTDTQYF TGCGCCAGCAGGGCGGGGACTAGCGGGAGAACAGATACGCAGTATTTT
TRBJ1-5 TRBV5-5 TRBD1 - CASSFSGDREQPQHF TGTGCCAGCAGCTTCTCTGGGGACAGGGAACAGCCCCAGCATTTT
TRBJ2-1 TRBV5-8 - - CASSLKGGTLYNEQFF TGTGCCAGCAGCTTGAAAGGGGGTACCCTTTACAATGAGCAGTTCTTC
TRBJ2-7 TRBV5-6 TRBD2 - CASSWREAAGFEQYF TGTGCCAGCAGCTGGCGGGAGGCAGCAGGGTTTGAGCAGTACTTC
TRBJ2-1 TRBV5-1 TRBD2 - CASSMDPGLAGGVTYNEQFF TGCGCCAGCAGCATGGACCCGGGACTAGCGGGAGGGGTGACCTACAATGAGCAGTTCTTC
TRBJ2-5 TRBV3-1/TRBV3-2 - - CASSPRVGGETQYF TGTGCCAGCAGCCCGCGGGTGGGTGGGGAGACCCAGTACTTC
TRBJ2-3 TRBV4-3 TRBD2 - CASSQDRWAGGSTDTQYF TGCGCCAGCAGCCAAGATAGGTGGGCGGGGGGGAGCACAGATACGCAGTATTTT
TRBJ2-3 TRBV6-1 - - CASSGLYGRVSTDTQYF TGTGCCAGCAGTGGACTCTACGGGAGAGTTAGCACAGATACGCAGTATTTT
TRBJ2-3 TRBV19 - - CASSRGGTDTQYF TGTGCCAGTAGTAGGGGAGGCACAGATACGCAGTATTTT
TRBJ1-4 TRBV6-1 - - CASSEAHHTTNEKLFF TGTGCCAGCAGTGAAGCGCACCACACAACTAATGAAAAACTGTTTTTT
TRBJ2-7 TRBV6-2/TRBV6-3 TRBD2 - CASSYGPREGPEQYF TGTGCCAGCAGTTACGGTCCCCGGGAGGGCCCCGAGCAGTACTTC
TRBJ1-4 TRBV7-9 - - CASSPLRAFDEKLFF TGTGCCAGCAGCCCACTCCGAGCATTTGATGAAAAACTGTTTTTT
TRBJ2-7 TRBV7-9 - - CASSFGSYEQYF TGTGCCAGCAGCTTCGGTAGTTACGAGCAGTACTTC
TRBJ2-7 TRBV5-1 - - CASSLSPAAPYEQYF TGCGCCAGCAGCTTGTCCCCAGCGGCCCCGTACGAGCAGTACTTC
TRBJ1-4 TRBV18 TRBD1 - CASSPPTGQGNPKEKLFF TGTGCCAGCTCACCACCCACGGGACAGGGGAATCCCAAGGAAAAACTGTTTTTT
TRBJ2-3 TRBV12-3/TRBV12-4 - - CASSFSADTQYF TGTGCCAGCAGTTTTAGCGCAGATACGCAGTATTTT
TRBJ2-7 TRBV3-1/TRBV3-2 - - CASSQDGGRGLRGQYF TGTGCCAGCAGCCAAGATGGAGGGAGAGGTTTACGAGGGCAGTACTTC
TRBJ1-1 TRBV6-5 TRBD1 - CASRPRGLDTEAFF TGTGCCAGCAGACCCAGGGGGCTAGACACTGAAGCTTTCTTT
TRBJ1-1 TRBV6-5 TRBD1 - CASQRGQIGEAFF TGTGCCAGCCAACGGGGACAGATTGGAGAAGCTTTCTTT
TRBJ2-1 TRBV19 TRBD1 - CASSERTGRTSNEQFF TGTGCCAGTAGTGAGAGGACAGGGAGAACAAGCAATGAGCAGTTCTTC
TRBJ1-4 TRBV2 - - CASKRTATNEKLFF TGTGCCAGCAAGAGGACAGCAACTAATGAAAAACTGTTTTTT
TRBJ2-4 TRBV28 - - CASTRSGGAKNIQYF TGTGCCAGCACTAGGAGCGGTGGGGCCAAAAACATTCAGTACTTC
TRBJ2-1 TRBV11-3 - - CASSLDSYNEQFF TGTGCCAGCAGTCTCGACAGTTACAATGAGCAGTTCTTC
TRBJ2-4 TRBV19 TRBD1 - CASSFRDSQNIQYF TGTGCCAGTAGTTTCCGGGACAGCCAAAACATTCAGTACTTC
TRBJ2-7 TRBV4-1 - - CASSQETAARLYEQYF TGCGCCAGCAGCCAAGAGACTGCAGCTCGGCTCTACGAGCAGTACTTC
TRBJ1-1 TRBV11-2 - - CASSLDQAAEAFF TGTGCCAGCAGCTTAGACCAGGCAGCTGAAGCTTTCTTT
TRBJ1-4 TRBV7-2 TRBD1 - CASSPIQPWTGALFF TGTGCCAGCAGCCCTATACAGCCGTGGACAGGGGCACTGTTTTTT
TRBJ2-5 TRBV27 TRBD2 - CASSMTSGGQRTQYF TGTGCCAGCAGTATGACTAGCGGGGGTCAACGGACCCAGTACTTC
TRBJ2-7 TRBV28 - - CASSLPGIGEQYF TGTGCCAGCAGTTTACCGGGTATAGGCGAGCAGTACTTC
TRBJ2-1 TRBV7-9 TRBD1 - CASSLGGGRSYNEQFF TGTGCCAGCAGCTTAGGAGGGGGCCGCTCCTACAATGAGCAGTTCTTC
TRBJ1-3 TRBV21-1 - - CASSKGIRGPTPVWVSCGNTIYF TGTGCCAGCAGCAAAGGCATCAGGGGTCCTACCCCCGTCTGGGTCTCATGTGGAAACACCATATATTTT
TRBJ1-1 TRBV5-1 TRBD1 - CASSTPQGSTEAFF TGCGCCAGCAGCACACCACAGGGGAGCACTGAAGCTTTCTTT
TRBJ2-7 TRBV6-5 TRBD2 few CASSSGSSREQYF TGTGCCAGCAGTAGCGGGAGTTCGCGGGAGCAGTACTTC
TRBJ2-1 TRBV7-2 - - CASSLGGLNNEQFF TGTGCCAGCAGCTTAGGGGGACTCAACAATGAGCAGTTCTTC
TRBJ1-1 TRBV29-1 - - CSVRQAAGEAFF TGCAGCGTTCGACAGGCCGCAGGTGAAGCTTTCTTT
TRBJ1-4 TRBV5-1 - - CASSRTATNEKLFF TGCGCCAGCAGCAGGACAGCAACTAATGAAAAACTGTTTTTT